This TCR beta chain was sequenced for a study of blood T cell repertoires in COVID-19. Looking at the study overall: COVID-19 samples, acute and convalescent, were from the United States, Italy and Spain. From T cells, B-cell-depleted T cells, or PBMCs came the material, which was cDNA or gDNA.

The germline V gene has CDR1 MDHEN and CDR2 SYDVKM. The CDR3 spans 18 residues. V lost 2 bases to trimming and J lost 9 bases; unmatched junction nucleotides: 18. In the original workflow: For nucleated cells, counts were estimated from reference gene primer amplification. Repertoires were generated with immunoSEQ multiplex PCR, while TCRdb's copy carries only in-frame clones and drops some. Clone size and V and J calls were adopted from that table, with D and trimming inferred from the DNA. The data show 7,500 to 10,000 clones, with roughly nine tenths seen just once and around 9% held by the top ten.

The TCR was taken from a man aged 60 to 75 with acute or convalescent COVID-19. The chain joins TRBV28 to TRBJ2-1; TRBD2 matches at 8 bases. Sequenced material: peripheral blood. CDR3: CASSLRSIAGPALSEQFF. CDR3 sequence (DNA): TGTGCCAGCAGTTTACGCTCAATAGCGGGGCCCGCTCTAAGTGAGCAGTTCTTC.